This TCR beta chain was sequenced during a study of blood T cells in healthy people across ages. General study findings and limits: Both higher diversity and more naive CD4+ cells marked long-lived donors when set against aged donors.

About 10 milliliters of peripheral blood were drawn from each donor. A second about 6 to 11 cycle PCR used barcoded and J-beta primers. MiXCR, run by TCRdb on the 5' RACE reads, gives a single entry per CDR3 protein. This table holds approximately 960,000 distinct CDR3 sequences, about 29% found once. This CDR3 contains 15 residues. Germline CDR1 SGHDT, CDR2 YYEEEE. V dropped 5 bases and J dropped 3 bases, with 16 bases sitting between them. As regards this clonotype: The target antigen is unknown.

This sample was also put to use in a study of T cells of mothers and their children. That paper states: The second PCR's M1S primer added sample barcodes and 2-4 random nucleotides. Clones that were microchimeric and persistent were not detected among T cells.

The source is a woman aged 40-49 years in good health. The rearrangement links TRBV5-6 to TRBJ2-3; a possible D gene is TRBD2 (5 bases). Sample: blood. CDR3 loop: CASRSRLGVTDTQYF. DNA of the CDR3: TGTGCCAGCAGATCCCGGCTGGGAGTGACAGATACGCAGTATTTT.